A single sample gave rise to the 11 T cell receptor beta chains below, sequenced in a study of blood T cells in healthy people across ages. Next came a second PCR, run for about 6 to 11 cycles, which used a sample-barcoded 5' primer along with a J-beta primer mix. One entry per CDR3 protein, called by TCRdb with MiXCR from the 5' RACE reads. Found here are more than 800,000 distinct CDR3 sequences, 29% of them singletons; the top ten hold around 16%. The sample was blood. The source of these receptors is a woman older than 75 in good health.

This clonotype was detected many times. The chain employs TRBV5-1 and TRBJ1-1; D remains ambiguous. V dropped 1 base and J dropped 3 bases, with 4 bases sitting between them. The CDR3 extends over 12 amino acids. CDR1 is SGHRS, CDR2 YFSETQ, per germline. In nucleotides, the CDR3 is TGCGCCAGCAGCTTGCGGGACACTGAAGCTTTCTTT. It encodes CASSLRDTEAFF.

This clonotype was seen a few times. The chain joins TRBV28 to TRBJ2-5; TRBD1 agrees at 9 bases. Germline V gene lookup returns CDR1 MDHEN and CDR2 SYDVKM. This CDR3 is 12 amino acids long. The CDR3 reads CVTGQGRETQYF. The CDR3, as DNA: TGTGTGACGGGACAGGGAAGAGAGACCCAGTACTTC.

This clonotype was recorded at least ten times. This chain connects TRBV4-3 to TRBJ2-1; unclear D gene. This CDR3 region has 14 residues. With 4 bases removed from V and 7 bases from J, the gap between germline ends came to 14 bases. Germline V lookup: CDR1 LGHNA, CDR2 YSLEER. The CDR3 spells CASSLMRTSNEQFF. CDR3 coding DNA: TGCGCCAGCAGCCTGATGCGCACGTCGAATGAGCAGTTCTTC.

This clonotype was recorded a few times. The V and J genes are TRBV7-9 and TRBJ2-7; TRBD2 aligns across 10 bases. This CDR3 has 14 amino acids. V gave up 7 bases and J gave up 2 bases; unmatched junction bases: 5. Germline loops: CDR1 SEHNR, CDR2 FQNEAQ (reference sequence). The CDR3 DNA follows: TGTGCCAGCACTACAAGCGGGGGGGCCTACGAGCAGTACTTC. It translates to CASTTSGGAYEQYF.

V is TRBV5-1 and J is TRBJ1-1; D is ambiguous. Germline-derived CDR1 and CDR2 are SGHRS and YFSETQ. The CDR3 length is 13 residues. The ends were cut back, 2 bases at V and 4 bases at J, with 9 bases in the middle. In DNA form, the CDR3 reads TGCGCCAGCAGCTTTCATCAGAGCACTGAAGCTTTCTTT. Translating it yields CASSFHQSTEAFF. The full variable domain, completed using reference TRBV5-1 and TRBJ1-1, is KAGVTQTPRYLIKTRGQQVTLSCSPISGHRSVSWYQQTPGQGLQFLFEYFSETQRNKGNFPGRFSGRQFSNSRSEMNVSTLELGDSALYLCASSFHQSTEAFFGQGTRLTVV.

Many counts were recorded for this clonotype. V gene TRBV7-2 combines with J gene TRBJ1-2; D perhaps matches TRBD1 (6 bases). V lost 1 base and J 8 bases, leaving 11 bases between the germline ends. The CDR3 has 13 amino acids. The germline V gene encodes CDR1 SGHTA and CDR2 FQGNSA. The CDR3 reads CASSLDGQLGYTF. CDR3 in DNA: TGTGCCAGCAGCTTAGATGGACAGCTGGGCTACACCTTC. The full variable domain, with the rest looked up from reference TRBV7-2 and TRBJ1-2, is GAGVSQSPSNKVTEKGKDVELRCDPISGHTALYWYRQSLGQGLEFLIYFQGNSAPDKSGLPSDRFSAERTGGSVSTLTIQRTQQEDSAVYLCASSLDGQLGYTFGSGTRLTVV.

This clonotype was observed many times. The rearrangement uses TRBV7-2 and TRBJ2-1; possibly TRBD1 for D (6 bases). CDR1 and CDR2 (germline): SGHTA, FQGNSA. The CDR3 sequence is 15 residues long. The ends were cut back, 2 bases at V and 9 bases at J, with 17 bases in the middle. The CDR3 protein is CASSLHKSGASEQFF. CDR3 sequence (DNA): TGTGCCAGCAGCTTACATAAATCAGGGGCGAGTGAGCAGTTCTTC.

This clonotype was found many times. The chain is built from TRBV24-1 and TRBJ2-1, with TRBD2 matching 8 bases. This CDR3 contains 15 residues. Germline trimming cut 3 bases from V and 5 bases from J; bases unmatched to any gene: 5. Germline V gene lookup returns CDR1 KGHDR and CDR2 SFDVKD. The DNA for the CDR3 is TGTGCCACCAGTGATGCGGGACTAGGCGACAATGAGCAGTTCTTC. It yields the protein CATSDAGLGDNEQFF.

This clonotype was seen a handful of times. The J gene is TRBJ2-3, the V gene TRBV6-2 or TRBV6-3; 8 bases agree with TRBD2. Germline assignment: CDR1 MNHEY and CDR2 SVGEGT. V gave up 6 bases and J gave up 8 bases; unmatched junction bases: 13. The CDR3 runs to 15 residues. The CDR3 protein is CASRTTTGLAGTQYF. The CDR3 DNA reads TGTGCCAGCAGGACTACGACCGGACTAGCTGGTACGCAGTATTTT.

CDR3 coding DNA: TGCAGCGTTGGGATGGACTATGGCTACACCTTC. Its protein is CSVGMDYGYTF. The chain recombines TRBV29-1 with TRBJ1-2; the D is unclear. The germline V and J ends were trimmed by 4 bases and 3 bases, with 6 bases remaining between them. This CDR3 comprises 11 residues. The germline CDR1 and CDR2 sequences are SQVTM and ANQGSEA.

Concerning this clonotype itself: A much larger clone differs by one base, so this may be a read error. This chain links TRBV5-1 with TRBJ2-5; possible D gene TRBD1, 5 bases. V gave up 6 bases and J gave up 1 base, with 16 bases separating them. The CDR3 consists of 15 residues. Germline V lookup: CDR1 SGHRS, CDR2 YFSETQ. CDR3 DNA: TGCGCCAGCACCTTTGGGGCGTCCATCCAAGAGACCCAGTACTTC. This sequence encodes CASTFGASIQETQYF.